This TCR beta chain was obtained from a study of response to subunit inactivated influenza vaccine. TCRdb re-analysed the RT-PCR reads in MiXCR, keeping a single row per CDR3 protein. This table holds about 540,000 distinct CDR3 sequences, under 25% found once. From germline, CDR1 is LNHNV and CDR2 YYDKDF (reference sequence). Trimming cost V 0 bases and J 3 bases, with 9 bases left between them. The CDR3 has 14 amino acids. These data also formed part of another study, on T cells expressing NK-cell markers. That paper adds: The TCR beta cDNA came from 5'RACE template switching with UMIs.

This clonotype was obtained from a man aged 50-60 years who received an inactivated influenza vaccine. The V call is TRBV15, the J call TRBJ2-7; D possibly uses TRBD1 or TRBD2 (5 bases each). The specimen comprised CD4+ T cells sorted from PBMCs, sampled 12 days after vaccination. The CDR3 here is CATSREGPDYEQYF. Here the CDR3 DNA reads TGTGCCACCAGCAGAGAGGGACCGGACTACGAGCAGTACTTC.